This section outlines one T cell receptor (beta chain) sequence together with its context. Its antigen is not known. The data were obtained in a study of T cell responses to AZD1222 COVID-19 vaccine. Study results and caveats: Sampling captured repertoires only after the peak T cell response. Only a handful of individuals given AZD1222 were seropositive at baseline.

The method was immunoSEQ multiplex PCR; TCRdb's version includes in-frame clones alone and lacks a portion of them. The repertoire holds about 260,000 clones, just over 90% seen once, with approximately 0.52% in the top ten. Trimming took 6 bases from V and 7 from J, leaving 19 bases between them. This CDR3 contains 16 residues. Per the germline V gene, CDR1 is MNHEY and CDR2 is SMNVEV (reference sequence). The receptor was isolated from an adult in good health. The chain uses TRBV27 and TRBJ1-6; D ambiguous. The material was peripheral blood, obtained on day 0 of AZD1222 vaccination. CDR3 nucleotide sequence: TGTGCCAGCAGAGTAATAGACACCCTGAGAAATTCACCCCTCCACTTT. Translation: CASRVIDTLRNSPLHF.